This is a list of T cell receptor beta chains from one sample in a study of blood T cell repertoires in COVID-19. The assay was immunoSEQ multiplex PCR, and TCRdb's table has in-frame clones only and misses some. The top ten clones hold 8.5% to 10% of a sample with around 80,000 clones, 65% to 90% of them seen once. The sequenced material came from peripheral blood. These receptor sequences come from a man between 50 and 59 years old with COVID-19, enrolled during active disease. The CDR3 runs from the conserved cysteine through the conserved F or W. Fields, in order: J gene, clone size, V gene, D gene, CDR3 protein, CDR3 DNA. D genes are given only for firm matches. Clone size is not always given. Where it is, it says once, few, many or a class for expanded clones.

J gene: TRBJ2-3; clone size: .; V gene: TRBV6-4; D gene: .; CDR3 protein: CASSEVGADTQYF; CDR3 DNA: TGTGCCAGCAGTGAAGTAGGGGCCGACACGCAGTATTTT
J gene: TRBJ2-1; clone size: few; V gene: TRBV6-2/TRBV6-3; D gene: TRBD2; CDR3 protein: CASSWTSGRYEQFF; CDR3 DNA: TGTGCCAGCAGTTGGACTAGCGGGAGGTATGAGCAGTTCTTC
J gene: TRBJ1-2; clone size: .; V gene: TRBV2; D gene: .; CDR3 protein: CASSQTTRNSYTF; CDR3 DNA: TGTGCCAGCAGTCAAACTACGAGGAACTCCTACACCTTC
J gene: TRBJ2-2; clone size: .; V gene: TRBV28; D gene: .; CDR3 protein: CAAEQERSNTGELFF; CDR3 DNA: TGTGCCGCGGAACAGGAGAGGTCGAACACCGGGGAGCTGTTTTTT
J gene: TRBJ2-5; clone size: few; V gene: TRBV29-1; D gene: TRBD1; CDR3 protein: CSVDPAPGQGMRETQYF; CDR3 DNA: TGCAGCGTTGATCCAGCCCCGGGACAGGGGATGCGGGAGACCCAGTACTTC
J gene: TRBJ2-7; clone size: .; V gene: TRBV30; D gene: TRBD2; CDR3 protein: CAWRLAGSYEQYF; CDR3 DNA: TGTGCCTGGAGACTAGCGGGATCCTACGAGCAGTACTTC
J gene: TRBJ2-2; clone size: .; V gene: TRBV7-3; D gene: .; CDR3 protein: CASTPQGSGELFF; CDR3 DNA: TGTGCCAGCACCCCCCAGGGGTCCGGGGAGCTGTTTTTT
J gene: TRBJ2-1; clone size: .; V gene: TRBV4-1; D gene: TRBD2; CDR3 protein: CASSQALVTSENEQFF; CDR3 DNA: TGCGCCAGCAGCCAAGCTCTGGTCACTAGCGAGAATGAGCAGTTCTTC
J gene: TRBJ1-4; clone size: .; V gene: TRBV28; D gene: .; CDR3 protein: CASSLHGRDEKLFF; CDR3 DNA: TGTGCCAGCAGTCTACACGGGAGGGACGAAAAACTGTTTTTT
J gene: TRBJ2-3; clone size: .; V gene: TRBV6-5; D gene: TRBD1; CDR3 protein: CASSSDRGRRSDTQYF; CDR3 DNA: TGTGCCAGCAGTTCGGACAGGGGGAGGAGGTCAGATACGCAGTATTTT
J gene: TRBJ1-4; clone size: .; V gene: TRBV28; D gene: TRBD1; CDR3 protein: CASSLRDRGVKLFF; CDR3 DNA: TGTGCCAGCTCACTCCGGGACAGGGGGGTAAAACTGTTTTTT
J gene: TRBJ2-7; clone size: .; V gene: TRBV5-1; D gene: TRBD2; CDR3 protein: CASSASGTSSHEQYF; CDR3 DNA: TGCGCCAGCAGCGCGTCCGGGACTAGCAGCCACGAGCAGTACTTC
J gene: TRBJ2-1; clone size: once; V gene: TRBV12-3/TRBV12-4; D gene: .; CDR3 protein: CASTGVVGNEQFF; CDR3 DNA: TGTGCCAGCACAGGGGTTGTCGGTAATGAGCAGTTCTTC
J gene: TRBJ2-5; clone size: .; V gene: TRBV18; D gene: TRBD2; CDR3 protein: CASSPLVAGAETQYF; CDR3 DNA: TGTGCCAGCTCACCGCTCGTAGCGGGAGCGGAGACCCAGTACTTC
J gene: TRBJ1-3; clone size: .; V gene: TRBV4-1; D gene: TRBD1; CDR3 protein: CASSQGWTGINTIYF; CDR3 DNA: TGCGCCAGCAGCCAAGGTTGGACAGGGATCAACACCATATATTTT
J gene: TRBJ2-5; clone size: once; V gene: TRBV9; D gene: TRBD2; CDR3 protein: CASSVVASGQETQYF; CDR3 DNA: TGTGCCAGCAGCGTAGTGGCTAGCGGACAAGAGACCCAGTACTTC
J gene: TRBJ1-5; clone size: once; V gene: TRBV5-1; D gene: TRBD1; CDR3 protein: CASSPGQGAQPQHF; CDR3 DNA: TGCGCCAGCAGCCCGGGACAGGGGGCTCAGCCCCAGCATTTT
J gene: TRBJ1-2; clone size: .; V gene: TRBV3-1/TRBV3-2; D gene: TRBD1; CDR3 protein: CASSQRTGKNYGYTF; CDR3 DNA: TGTGCCAGCAGCCAACGGACAGGAAAGAACTATGGCTACACCTTC
J gene: TRBJ2-5; clone size: .; V gene: TRBV7-6; D gene: .; CDR3 protein: CASSLGGRGETQYF; CDR3 DNA: TGTGCCAGCAGCTTAGGGGGCAGGGGAGAGACCCAGTACTTC
J gene: TRBJ1-5; clone size: once; V gene: TRBV28; D gene: TRBD1; CDR3 protein: CASPLWTGLTYGNQPQHF; CDR3 DNA: TGTGCCAGCCCCCTCTGGACAGGGCTTACTTACGGCAATCAGCCCCAGCATTTT
J gene: TRBJ2-7; clone size: .; V gene: TRBV2; D gene: TRBD2; CDR3 protein: CASNTGGLGYEQYF; CDR3 DNA: TGTGCCAGCAACACGGGGGGATTGGGGTACGAGCAGTACTTC
J gene: TRBJ1-1; clone size: .; V gene: TRBV30; D gene: .; CDR3 protein: CAWTGMVEAFF; CDR3 DNA: TGTGCCTGGACAGGGATGGTTGAAGCTTTCTTT
J gene: TRBJ2-3; clone size: .; V gene: TRBV29-1; D gene: .; CDR3 protein: CSADFHGTDTQYF; CDR3 DNA: TGCAGCGCGGACTTCCATGGCACAGATACGCAGTATTTT
J gene: TRBJ2-7; clone size: .; V gene: TRBV27; D gene: TRBD2; CDR3 protein: CASSLAPGGSYEQYF; CDR3 DNA: TGTGCCAGCAGTTTAGCCCCGGGGGGTTCCTACGAGCAGTACTTC
J gene: TRBJ1-1; clone size: .; V gene: TRBV19; D gene: .; CDR3 protein: CASSIGSRPNTEAFF; CDR3 DNA: TGTGCCAGTAGTATAGGATCCAGGCCGAACACTGAAGCTTTCTTT
J gene: TRBJ2-7; clone size: .; V gene: TRBV19; D gene: TRBD1; CDR3 protein: CASSAGPGQGYEQYF; CDR3 DNA: TGTGCCAGTAGTGCGGGACCGGGACAGGGCTACGAGCAGTACTTC
J gene: TRBJ2-7; clone size: .; V gene: TRBV7-6; D gene: .; CDR3 protein: CASSLRGSSSSYEQYF; CDR3 DNA: TGTGCCAGCAGCTTAAGAGGGTCGAGTTCTTCCTACGAGCAGTACTTC
J gene: TRBJ2-2; clone size: .; V gene: TRBV6-1; D gene: TRBD2; CDR3 protein: CASSERGRATGELFF; CDR3 DNA: TGTGCCAGCAGTGAACGCGGGAGGGCCACCGGGGAGCTGTTTTTT
J gene: TRBJ1-4; clone size: .; V gene: TRBV9; D gene: .; CDR3 protein: CASSVAEEEKLFF; CDR3 DNA: TGTGCCAGCAGCGTAGCCGAGGAGGAAAAACTGTTTTTT
J gene: TRBJ2-7; clone size: .; V gene: TRBV20-1; D gene: .; CDR3 protein: CSAEGPAEQYF; CDR3 DNA: TGCAGTGCCGAGGGCCCCGCGGAACAGTACTTC
J gene: TRBJ1-1; clone size: .; V gene: TRBV6-2/TRBV6-3; D gene: .; CDR3 protein: CASSLTGNTEAFF; CDR3 DNA: TGTGCCAGCAGTCTTACGGGGAACACTGAAGCTTTCTTT
J gene: TRBJ1-1; clone size: .; V gene: TRBV6-5; D gene: .; CDR3 protein: CASTRRRGQGTEAFF; CDR3 DNA: TGTGCCAGCACCCGTAGGCGGGGGCAGGGCACTGAAGCTTTCTTT
J gene: TRBJ2-7; clone size: .; V gene: TRBV29-1; D gene: TRBD2; CDR3 protein: CSVEGPAGGPREQYF; CDR3 DNA: TGCAGCGTTGAAGGCCCTGCGGGAGGGCCGAGGGAGCAGTACTTC
J gene: TRBJ2-7; clone size: .; V gene: TRBV7-8; D gene: TRBD2; CDR3 protein: CASSRLADEQYF; CDR3 DNA: TGTGCCAGCAGTCGACTAGCAGACGAGCAGTACTTC
J gene: TRBJ2-5; clone size: .; V gene: TRBV5-1; D gene: .; CDR3 protein: CASSLEAPLPQVRLETQYF; CDR3 DNA: TGCGCCAGCAGCTTGGAGGCCCCACTACCCCAAGTCCGGTTAGAGACCCAGTACTTC
J gene: TRBJ2-5; clone size: .; V gene: TRBV5-1; D gene: .; CDR3 protein: CASSPGQETQYF; CDR3 DNA: TGCGCCAGCAGCCCAGGGCAAGAGACCCAGTACTTC
J gene: TRBJ1-5; clone size: .; V gene: TRBV3-1/TRBV3-2; D gene: .; CDR3 protein: CASSQRGTGQPQHF; CDR3 DNA: TGTGCCAGCAGCCAGCGGGGAACGGGCCAGCCCCAGCATTTT
J gene: TRBJ2-7; clone size: .; V gene: TRBV6-5; D gene: .; CDR3 protein: CASSYRDGSSYEQYF; CDR3 DNA: TGCGCCAGCAGTTACCGGGACGGGAGCTCCTACGAGCAGTACTTC
J gene: TRBJ1-1; clone size: once; V gene: TRBV21-1; D gene: .; CDR3 protein: CASSKAFGNPEAFF; CDR3 DNA: TGTGCCAGCAGCAAAGCTTTCGGGAACCCTGAAGCTTTCTTT
J gene: TRBJ2-3; clone size: .; V gene: TRBV29-1; D gene: .; CDR3 protein: CSVERDTGKWTDTQYF; CDR3 DNA: TGCAGCGTCGAACGGGACACTGGCAAGTGGACAGATACGCAGTATTTT
J gene: TRBJ2-7; clone size: few; V gene: TRBV3-1/TRBV3-2; D gene: TRBD2; CDR3 protein: CASSQSGGTYEQYF; CDR3 DNA: TGTGCCAGCAGCCAATCGGGGGGGACCTACGAGCAGTACTTC
J gene: TRBJ2-1; clone size: .; V gene: TRBV7-8; D gene: .; CDR3 protein: CASSLVRAVNEQFF; CDR3 DNA: TGTGCCAGCAGCTTAGTCCGAGCGGTCAATGAGCAGTTCTTC
J gene: TRBJ2-2; clone size: .; V gene: TRBV27; D gene: .; CDR3 protein: CASSLYYRNTGELFF; CDR3 DNA: TGTGCCAGCAGTTTATATTACAGGAACACCGGGGAGCTGTTTTTT
J gene: TRBJ2-3; clone size: .; V gene: TRBV5-1; D gene: TRBD2; CDR3 protein: CASKDHSGGTDTQYF; CDR3 DNA: TGCGCCAGTAAAGACCATAGCGGGGGCACAGATACGCAGTATTTT
J gene: TRBJ1-4; clone size: .; V gene: TRBV27; D gene: TRBD1; CDR3 protein: CASGHRGVYEKLFF; CDR3 DNA: TGTGCCAGCGGACACAGGGGGGTTTATGAAAAACTGTTTTTT
J gene: TRBJ2-3; clone size: once; V gene: TRBV6-4; D gene: TRBD1; CDR3 protein: CASSDFPDRADTQYF; CDR3 DNA: TGTGCCAGCAGTGACTTCCCAGACAGGGCAGATACGCAGTATTTT
J gene: TRBJ2-2; clone size: .; V gene: TRBV7-3; D gene: TRBD2; CDR3 protein: CASSFSGRARGELFF; CDR3 DNA: TGTGCCAGCAGTTTTAGCGGGAGGGCCAGAGGGGAGCTGTTTTTT
J gene: TRBJ2-7; clone size: .; V gene: TRBV7-2; D gene: TRBD1; CDR3 protein: CASSFSGTGGYEQYF; CDR3 DNA: TGTGCCAGCAGCTTCTCCGGGACAGGGGGCTACGAGCAGTACTTC
J gene: TRBJ1-5; clone size: .; V gene: TRBV19; D gene: .; CDR3 protein: CASSAGKIRNQPQHF; CDR3 DNA: TGTGCCAGTAGTGCCGGGAAGATTCGCAATCAGCCCCAGCATTTT
J gene: TRBJ1-3; clone size: .; V gene: TRBV5-4; D gene: TRBD1; CDR3 protein: CASSRDRSPGNTIYF; CDR3 DNA: TGTGCCAGCAGCCGGGACAGGTCTCCTGGAAACACCATATATTTT
J gene: TRBJ1-3; clone size: .; V gene: TRBV19; D gene: .; CDR3 protein: CASSISPTPGNTIYF; CDR3 DNA: TGTGCCAGTAGTATCTCCCCGACACCCGGAAACACCATATATTTT
J gene: TRBJ2-3; clone size: once; V gene: TRBV3-1/TRBV3-2; D gene: TRBD2; CDR3 protein: CASSTGTSGTSDTQYF; CDR3 DNA: TGTGCCAGCAGCACTGGGACTAGCGGGACCTCAGATACGCAGTATTTT
J gene: TRBJ1-1; clone size: .; V gene: TRBV5-4; D gene: TRBD1; CDR3 protein: CASSLDQGGTEAFF; CDR3 DNA: TGTGCCAGCAGCTTGGACCAGGGGGGCACTGAAGCTTTCTTT
J gene: TRBJ1-6; clone size: .; V gene: TRBV14; D gene: .; CDR3 protein: CASSQIRSYNSPLHF; CDR3 DNA: TGTGCCAGCAGCCAAATTCGCTCCTATAATTCACCCCTCCACTTT
J gene: TRBJ1-2; clone size: .; V gene: TRBV7-2; D gene: .; CDR3 protein: CASSLRGDYGYTF; CDR3 DNA: TGTGCCAGCAGCTTAAGGGGTGACTATGGCTACACCTTC
J gene: TRBJ1-5; clone size: .; V gene: TRBV24-1; D gene: .; CDR3 protein: CATSDPTGGDQPQHF; CDR3 DNA: TGTGCCACCAGTGATCCCACAGGCGGTGATCAGCCCCAGCATTTT
J gene: TRBJ1-6; clone size: .; V gene: TRBV5-1; D gene: TRBD1; CDR3 protein: CASSFGTGANSPLHF; CDR3 DNA: TGCGCCAGCAGCTTTGGGACAGGGGCTAATTCACCCCTCCACTTT